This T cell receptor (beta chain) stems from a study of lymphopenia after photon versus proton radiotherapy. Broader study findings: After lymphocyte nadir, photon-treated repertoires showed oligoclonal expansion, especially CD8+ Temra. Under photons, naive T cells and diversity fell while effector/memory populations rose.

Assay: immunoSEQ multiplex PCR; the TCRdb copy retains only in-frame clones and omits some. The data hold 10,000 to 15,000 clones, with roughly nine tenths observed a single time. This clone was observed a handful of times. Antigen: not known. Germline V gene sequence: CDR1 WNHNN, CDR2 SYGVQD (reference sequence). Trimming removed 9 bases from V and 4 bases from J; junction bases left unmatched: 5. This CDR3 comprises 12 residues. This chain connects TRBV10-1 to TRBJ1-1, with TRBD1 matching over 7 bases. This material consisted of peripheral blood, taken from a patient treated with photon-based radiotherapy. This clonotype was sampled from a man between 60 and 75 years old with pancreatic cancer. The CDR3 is CARTDRATEAFF. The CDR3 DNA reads TGCGCCAGGACTGACAGGGCCACTGAAGCTTTCTTT.